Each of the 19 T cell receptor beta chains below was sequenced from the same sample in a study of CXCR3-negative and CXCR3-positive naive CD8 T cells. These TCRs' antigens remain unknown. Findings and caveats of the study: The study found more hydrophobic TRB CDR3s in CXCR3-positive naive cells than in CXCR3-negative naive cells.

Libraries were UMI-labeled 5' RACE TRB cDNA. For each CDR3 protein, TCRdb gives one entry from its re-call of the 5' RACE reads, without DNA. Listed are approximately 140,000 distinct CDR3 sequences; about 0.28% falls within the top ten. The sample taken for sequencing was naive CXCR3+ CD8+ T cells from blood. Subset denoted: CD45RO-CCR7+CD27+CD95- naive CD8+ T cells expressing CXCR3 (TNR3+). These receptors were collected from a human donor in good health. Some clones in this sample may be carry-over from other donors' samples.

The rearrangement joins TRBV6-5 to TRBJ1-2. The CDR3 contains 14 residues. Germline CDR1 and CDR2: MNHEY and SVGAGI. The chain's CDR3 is CASSYSRITSGYTF.

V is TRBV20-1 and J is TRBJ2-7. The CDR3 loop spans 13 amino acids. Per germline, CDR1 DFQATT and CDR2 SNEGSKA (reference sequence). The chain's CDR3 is CSARAGVHYEQYF.

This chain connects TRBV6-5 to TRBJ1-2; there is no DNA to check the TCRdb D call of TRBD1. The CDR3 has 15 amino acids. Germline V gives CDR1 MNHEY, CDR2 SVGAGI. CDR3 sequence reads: CASSYSEGSGNGYTF.

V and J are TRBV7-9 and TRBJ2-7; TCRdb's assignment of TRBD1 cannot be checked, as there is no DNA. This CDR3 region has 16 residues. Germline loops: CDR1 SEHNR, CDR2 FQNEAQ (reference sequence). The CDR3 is CASSSTPDRSGYEQYF.

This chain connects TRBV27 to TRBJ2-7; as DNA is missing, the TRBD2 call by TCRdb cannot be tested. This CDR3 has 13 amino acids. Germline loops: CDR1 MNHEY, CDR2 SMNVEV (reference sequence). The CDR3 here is CASGAGESYEQYF.

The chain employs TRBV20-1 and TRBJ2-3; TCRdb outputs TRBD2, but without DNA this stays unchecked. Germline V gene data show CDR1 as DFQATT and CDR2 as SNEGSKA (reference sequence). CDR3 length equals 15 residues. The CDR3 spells CSSPSERDYTDTQYF.

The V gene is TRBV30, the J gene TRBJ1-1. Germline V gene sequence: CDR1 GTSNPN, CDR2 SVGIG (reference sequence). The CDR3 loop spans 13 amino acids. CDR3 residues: CAWSVRDYTEAFF.

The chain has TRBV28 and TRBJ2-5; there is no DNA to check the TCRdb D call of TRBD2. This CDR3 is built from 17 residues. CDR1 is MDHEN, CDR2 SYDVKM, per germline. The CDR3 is CASSLRIWASGEETQYF.

The CDR3: CSVEGGDTDTQYF. This sequence joins TRBV29-1 and TRBJ2-3; TCRdb lists TRBD1, though no DNA is available to test this call. The V gene's germline CDR1 is SQVTM and CDR2 ANQGSEA. This CDR3 comprises 13 residues.

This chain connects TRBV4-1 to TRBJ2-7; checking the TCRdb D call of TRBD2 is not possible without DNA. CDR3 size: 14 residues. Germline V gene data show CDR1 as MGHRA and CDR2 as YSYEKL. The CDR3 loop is CASSPDVTSSEQYF.

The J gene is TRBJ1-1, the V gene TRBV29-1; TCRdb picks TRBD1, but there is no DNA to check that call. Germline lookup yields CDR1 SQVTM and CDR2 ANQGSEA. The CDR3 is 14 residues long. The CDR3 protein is CSVDGTDEGTEAFF.

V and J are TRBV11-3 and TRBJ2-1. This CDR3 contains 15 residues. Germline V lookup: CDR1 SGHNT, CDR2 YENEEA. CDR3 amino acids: CASRLSPQSYNEQFF.

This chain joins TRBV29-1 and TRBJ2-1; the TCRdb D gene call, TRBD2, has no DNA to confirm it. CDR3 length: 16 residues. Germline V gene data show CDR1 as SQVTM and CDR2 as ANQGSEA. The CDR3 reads CSVEGLAALSYNEQFF.

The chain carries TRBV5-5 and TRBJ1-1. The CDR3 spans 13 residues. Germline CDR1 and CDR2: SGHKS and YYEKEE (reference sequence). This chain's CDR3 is CASSYDLITEAFF.

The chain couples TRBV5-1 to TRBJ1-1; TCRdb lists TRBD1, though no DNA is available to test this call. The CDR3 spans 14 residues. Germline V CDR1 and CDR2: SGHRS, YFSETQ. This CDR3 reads CASSRQAMNTEAFF. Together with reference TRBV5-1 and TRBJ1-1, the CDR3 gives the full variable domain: KAGVTQTPRYLIKTRGQQVTLSCSPISGHRSVSWYQQTPGQGLQFLFEYFSETQRNKGNFPGRFSGRQFSNSRSEMNVSTLELGDSALYLCASSRQAMNTEAFFGQGTRLTVV.

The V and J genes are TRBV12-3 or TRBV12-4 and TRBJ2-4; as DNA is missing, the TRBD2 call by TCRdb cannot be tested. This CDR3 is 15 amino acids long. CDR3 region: CASSLVGGWENIQYF.

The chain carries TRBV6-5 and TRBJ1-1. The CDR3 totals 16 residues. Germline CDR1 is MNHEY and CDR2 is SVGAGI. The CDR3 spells CASSYSFSEWNTEAFF.

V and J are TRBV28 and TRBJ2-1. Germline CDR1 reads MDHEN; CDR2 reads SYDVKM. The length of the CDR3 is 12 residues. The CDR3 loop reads CASSLIGNEQFF.

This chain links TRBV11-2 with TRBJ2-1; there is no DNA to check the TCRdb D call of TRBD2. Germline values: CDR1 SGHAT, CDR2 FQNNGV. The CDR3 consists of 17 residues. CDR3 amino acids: CASSVGTSGRSGNEQFF.